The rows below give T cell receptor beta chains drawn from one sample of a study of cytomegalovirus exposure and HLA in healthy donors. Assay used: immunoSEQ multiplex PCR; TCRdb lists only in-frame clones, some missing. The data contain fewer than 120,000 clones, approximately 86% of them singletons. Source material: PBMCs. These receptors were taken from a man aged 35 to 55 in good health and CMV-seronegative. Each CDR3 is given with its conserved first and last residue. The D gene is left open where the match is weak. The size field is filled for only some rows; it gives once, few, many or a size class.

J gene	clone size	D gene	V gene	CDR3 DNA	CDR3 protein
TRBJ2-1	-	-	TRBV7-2	TGTGCCAGCAGCTTCTCCGGGACAGAGCAGTTCTTC	CASSFSGTEQFF
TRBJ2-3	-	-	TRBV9	TGTGCCAGCACCAATGCCGTGGACTCCACAGATACGCAGTATTTT	CASTNAVDSTDTQYF
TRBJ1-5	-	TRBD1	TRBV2	TGTGCCAGCAGTGAGGAGGGACAGCGAGGATATAGCAATCAGCCCCAGCATTTT	CASSEEGQRGYSNQPQHF
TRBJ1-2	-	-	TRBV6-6	TGTGCCAGCAGTTACTCTCCAGGGGATACTTACTATGGCTACACCTTC	CASSYSPGDTYYGYTF
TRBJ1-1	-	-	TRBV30	TGTGCCTGGAAGCCAGGGTTTAGGAACACTGAAGCTTTCTTT	CAWKPGFRNTEAFF
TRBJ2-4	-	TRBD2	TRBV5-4	TGTGCCAGCAGCCTGGGACTCCGGGGGGGCAAAAACATTCAGTACTTC	CASSLGLRGGKNIQYF
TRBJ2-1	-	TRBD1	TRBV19	TGTGCCAGTAGTACCCGGGACAGCTCCTACAATGAGCAGTTCTTC	CASSTRDSSYNEQFF
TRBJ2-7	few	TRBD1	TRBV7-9	TGTGCCAGCAGCACGACAGGGCTCTACGAGCAGTACTTC	CASSTTGLYEQYF
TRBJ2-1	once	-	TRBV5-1	TGCGCCAGCGGTGGGGGGAGCTCCTACAATGAGCAGTTCTTC	CASGGGSSYNEQFF
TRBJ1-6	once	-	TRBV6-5	TGTGCCAGCAGTTCGGGTTCACCCCTCCACTTT	CASSSGSPLHF
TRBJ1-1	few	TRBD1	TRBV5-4	TGTGCCAGCAGCTTTCCGGGACAGTACACTGAAGCTTTCTTT	CASSFPGQYTEAFF
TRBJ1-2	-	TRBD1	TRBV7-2	TGTGCCAGCAGCTTAGGACAGGGGCGATACGGCTACACCTTC	CASSLGQGRYGYTF
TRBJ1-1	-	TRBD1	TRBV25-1	TGTGCCAGCAGTGAAACCGCAGGGGGGTACACTGAAGCTTTCTTT	CASSETAGGYTEAFF
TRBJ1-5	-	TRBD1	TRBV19	TGTGCCAGTCTCGACAGGGCCCTTAGCAATCAGCCCCAGCATTTT	CASLDRALSNQPQHF
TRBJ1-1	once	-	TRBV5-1	TGCGCCAGCAACTCCGGAGGGTCGGCTCTGTCAGTTGAAGCTTTCTTT	CASNSGGSALSVEAFF
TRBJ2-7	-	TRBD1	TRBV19	TGTGCCAGTAAACGAACAGGGACAGGGTCGACCGAGCAGTACTTC	CASKRTGTGSTEQYF
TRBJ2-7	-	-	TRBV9	TGTGCCAGCAGCCCCGGGGACTCCTACGAGCAGTACTTC	CASSPGDSYEQYF
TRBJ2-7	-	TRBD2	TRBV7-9	TGTGCCAGCAGCCCTTGGCGGGGGGTCTCCTACGAGCAGTACTTC	CASSPWRGVSYEQYF
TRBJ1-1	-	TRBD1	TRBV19	TGTGCCAGTACCGTAGGACAGGTGAACACTGAAGCTTTCTTT	CASTVGQVNTEAFF
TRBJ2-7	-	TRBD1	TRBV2	TGTGCCAGCAGGTATCGACCAGGGGGCAACGAGCAGTACTTC	CASRYRPGGNEQYF
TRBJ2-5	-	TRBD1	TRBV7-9	TGTGCCAGCAGCCCCGGGACAGGGGAAGGAGAGACCCAGTACTTC	CASSPGTGEGETQYF
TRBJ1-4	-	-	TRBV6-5	TGTGCCAGCAGACAGCAGGGAGGCGGTGAAAAACTGTTTTTT	CASRQQGGGEKLFF
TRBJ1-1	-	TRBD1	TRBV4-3	TGCGCCAGCAGCCAAGCGGGACAGGGGAACACTGAAGCTTTCTTT	CASSQAGQGNTEAFF
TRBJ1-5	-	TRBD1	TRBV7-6	TGTGCCAGCAGCTCGACAGGGGGCGGGCAGCCCCAGCATTTT	CASSSTGGGQPQHF
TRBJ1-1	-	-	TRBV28	TGTGCCAGCACCTTGCCTCGGGTGGGCACTGAAGCTTTCTTT	CASTLPRVGTEAFF
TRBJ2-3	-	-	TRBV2	TGTGCCAGCAGTATCTCCAGGGCAGATACGCAGTATTTT	CASSISRADTQYF
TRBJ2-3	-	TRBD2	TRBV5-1	TGCGCCAGCAGCTTAGCGGGGCAAAGCACAGATACGCAGTATTTT	CASSLAGQSTDTQYF
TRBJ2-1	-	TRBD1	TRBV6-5	TGTGCCAGCAGTTACCTGGACAGGGTACATGAGCAGTTCTTC	CASSYLDRVHEQFF
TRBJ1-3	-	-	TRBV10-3	TGTGCCATCAGTGTATTACAGGGTACTGGAAACACCATATATTTT	CAISVLQGTGNTIYF
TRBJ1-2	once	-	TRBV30	TGTGCCTGGGGGACAAAGAACTATGGCTACACCTTC	CAWGTKNYGYTF
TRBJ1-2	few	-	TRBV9	TGTGCCAGCAGCACTTACCACGGGGGGGTCCCGAGGGCTAACTATGGCTACACCTTC	CASSTYHGGVPRANYGYTF
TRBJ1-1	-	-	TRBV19	TGTGCCAGTAGTGCACCAGGGGCTTCTGTCTCTGAAGCTTTCTTT	CASSAPGASVSEAFF
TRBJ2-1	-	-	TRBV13	TGTGCCAGCAGCCAAGGAGGGGATGAGCAGTTCTTC	CASSQGGDEQFF
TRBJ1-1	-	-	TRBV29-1	TGCAGTAGCCGTAAGACCTTCGACACTGAAGCTTTCTTT	CSSRKTFDTEAFF
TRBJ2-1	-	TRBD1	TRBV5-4	TGTGCCAGCAGCCAGGACAGGGGCAATGAGCAGTTCTTC	CASSQDRGNEQFF
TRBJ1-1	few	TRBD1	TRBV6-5	TGTGCCAGCAGACCTACAGGGGACACTGAAGCTTTCTTT	CASRPTGDTEAFF
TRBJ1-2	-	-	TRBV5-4	TGTGCCAGCAATGGCAACAGCTATGGCTACACCTTC	CASNGNSYGYTF
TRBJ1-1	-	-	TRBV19	TGTGCCAGTAGTATAGCCCTAAGGGGAAAATTGAACACTGAAGCTTTCTTT	CASSIALRGKLNTEAFF
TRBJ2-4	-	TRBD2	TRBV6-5	TGTGCCAGTTCGACTAGCGGGGGTAAAGGCATTCAGTACTTC	CASSTSGGKGIQYF
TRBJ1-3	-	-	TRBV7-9	TGTGCCGGTTACTCTGGGGGGAGCTCTGGAAACACCATATATTTT	CAGYSGGSSGNTIYF
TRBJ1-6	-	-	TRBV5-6	TGTGCCAGCAGCCTAGGTATTTCACCCCTCCACTTT	CASSLGISPLHF
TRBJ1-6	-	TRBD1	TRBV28	TGTGCCAGCAGAACGCCGGGACAGCTTCCACCCCTCCACTTT	CASRTPGQLPPLHF
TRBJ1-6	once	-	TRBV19	TGTGCCAGTAGTCCTGACGGAGGATACCGCTCCTATAATTCACCCCTCCACTTT	CASSPDGGYRSYNSPLHF
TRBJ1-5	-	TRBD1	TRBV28	TGTGCCAGCAGTCCCCGGACAGGGGGAAGTCAGCCCCAGCATTTT	CASSPRTGGSQPQHF
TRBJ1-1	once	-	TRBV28	TGTGCCAGCAGTCCCCCGGCTCAGCCGGGAGCTTTCTTT	CASSPPAQPGAFF
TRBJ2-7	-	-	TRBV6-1	TGTGCCAGCAGTTCCGCCACCGGCTACGAGCAGTACTTC	CASSSATGYEQYF
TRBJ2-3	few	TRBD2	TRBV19	TGTGCCAGTAGTATACTAGCGGGGGGGATCACAGATACGCAGTATTTT	CASSILAGGITDTQYF